Here is one T cell receptor beta chain with its context. Its antigen is currently unknown. These data come from a study of identical twins. Via MiXCR, TCRdb re-called the 5' RACE reads, giving one row per CDR3 protein. The sample records around 690,000 distinct CDR3 sequences, around 21% being singletons. The germline gives CDR1 MNHEY, CDR2 SMNVEV (reference sequence). CDR3 length: 13 amino acids. The J segment lost 4 bases and the V segment lost 5 bases, leaving 4 bases of the junction unmatched. General observations from the study: Beta out-of-frame sequences showed weaker excess sharing between twins.

These records were also assigned to another study, of T cells expressing NK-cell markers. That report notes: Sequencing of TCR beta repertoires drew on sorted CD3+CD56+NKG2C+, CD3+CD56+NKG2C- and CD3+CD56-NKG2C+ T cells. HCMV seropositivity characterized most of the eight sequenced donors, and seronegativity one. Whether expanded NKG2C+ T cell clones were HCMV specific stayed uncertain.

The rearrangement joins TRBV27 to TRBJ2-7; TRBD2 aligns across 8 bases. The specimen sequenced was PBMCs. This receptor was identified in a young woman in good health. The CDR3 coding sequence is TGTGCCAGCAGTCCCTTAGCGGGGTACGAGCAGTACTTC. Residues: CASSPLAGYEQYF.